The next 6 T cell receptor beta chains were all read from a single sample in a study of cytomegalovirus exposure and HLA in healthy donors. Use of 60 Vbeta and 13 Jbeta primers characterized the PCR. The method was immunoSEQ multiplex PCR; TCRdb's version includes in-frame clones alone and lacks a portion of them. Of 150,000 to 200,000 clones listed, roughly nine tenths were seen once; the top ten hold 0.7% to 1%. Sequenced material: PBMCs. The receptor set was obtained from a woman aged 25-40 years in good health and CMV-seronegative.

V usage is TRBV5-6 and J usage is TRBJ2-1, with 7 nucleotides matching TRBD1. The CDR3 contains 19 residues. V lost 0 bases and J lost 2; bases outside the gene matches: 14. Germline V CDR1 and CDR2: SGHDT, YYEEEE. The CDR3 loop reads CASSLATLGQEGPYNEQFF. The CDR3 DNA reads TGTGCCAGCAGCTTGGCCACCCTTGGACAGGAAGGCCCCTACAATGAGCAGTTCTTC. Looking up the rest from reference TRBV5-6 and TRBJ2-1 gives the full variable domain: DAGVTQSPTHLIKTRGQQVTLRCSPKSGHDTVSWYQQALGQGPQFIFQYYEEEERQRGNFPDRFSGHQFPNYSSELNVNALLLGDSALYLCASSLATLGQEGPYNEQFFGPGTRLTVL.

This clone came up once. The CDR3 sequence: CASNKQGAYNEQFF. Written as DNA, the CDR3 is TGTGCCAGTAATAAACAGGGGGCCTACAATGAGCAGTTCTTC. The chain combines TRBV19 with TRBJ2-1, with 8 bases fitting TRBD1. Germline trimming cut 7 bases from V and 2 bases from J; bases unmatched to any gene: 4. This CDR3 is built from 14 residues. From germline, CDR1 is LNHDA and CDR2 SQIVND (reference sequence).

As for this clone: A read error may account for a junction end that differs from germline. The chain recombines TRBV7-9 with TRBJ2-1; a weak D match, TRBD1 (6 bases). Germline values: CDR1 SEHNR, CDR2 FQNEAQ (reference sequence). The CDR3 length is 15 residues. The CDR3: CSSSLVGGTYNEQFF. In nucleotides, the CDR3 is TGTTCCAGCAGCTTAGTAGGGGGAACCTACAATGAGCAGTTCTTC.

The CDR3 protein is CASAREYGYTF. The CDR3, as DNA: TGTGCCAGCGCACGAGAGTATGGCTACACCTTC. The chain uses TRBV28 and TRBJ1-2; D ambiguous. Germline CDR1 and CDR2: MDHEN and SYDVKM. The CDR3 extends over 11 amino acids. Deletions cut 8 bases from V and 5 bases from J, with 9 bases between.

CDR3 amino acids: CAGSGMNTGELFF. The CDR3 DNA reads TGTGCCGGTAGCGGGATGAACACCGGGGAGCTGTTTTTT. The rearrangement joins TRBV7-6 to TRBJ2-2, with 8 bases aligning to TRBD2. This CDR3 is built from 13 residues. From germline, CDR1 is SGHVS and CDR2 FNYEAQ. Germline trimming cut 11 bases from V and 1 base from J; bases unmatched to any gene: 3. Combining the CDR3 with reference TRBV7-6 and TRBJ2-2 gives the whole variable domain GAGVSQSPRYKVTKRGQDVALRCDPISGHVSLYWYRQALGQGPEFLTYFNYEAQQDKSGLPNDRFSAERPEGSISTLTIQRTEQRDSAMYRCAGSGMNTGELFFGEGSRLTVL.

The rearrangement joins TRBV7-2 to TRBJ1-3, with 7 bases identical to TRBD1. The CDR3 is made up of 17 amino acids. Germline V gene data show CDR1 as SGHTA and CDR2 as FQGNSA. With 1 base clipped from V and 0 bases from J, the junction kept 6 bases outside the gene matches. In DNA form, the CDR3 reads TGTGCCAGCAGCTTAGGGACCTCAGGGGGCTCTGGAAACACCATATATTTT. This encodes CASSLGTSGGSGNTIYF.